The clone carrying this T cell receptor beta chain was seen repeatedly, ten times or more. The antigen is not known. This entry belongs to a study of T cells after yellow fever vaccination. CDR1 and CDR2 (germline): SGHAT, FQNNGV. The length of the CDR3 is 14 residues. V was clipped by 1 base and J by 0 bases, with 7 bases between them. For TCR, cDNA came from 5'RACE template switching, which added a universal primer site and UMIs. A single record per CDR3 protein comes from TCRdb applying MiXCR to the 5' RACE reads. The sample lists 300,000 to 400,000 distinct CDR3 sequences, about 7.8% occurring once. Study-level points and caveats: Weaker, the secondary response peaked sooner, at day 5 versus 15. Of the clonotypes, a small share occurred in both CD4 and CD8 compartments.

The sequencing used PBMCs, collected around 45 days after the first yellow fever vaccination. The TCR was taken from a man younger than 30 who received the YFV17D yellow fever vaccine. V usage is TRBV11-2 and J usage is TRBJ2-7; no clear D. CDR3 loop: CASSLAADSYEQYF. The CDR3 nucleotides are TGTGCCAGCAGCTTAGCTGCAGACTCCTACGAGCAGTACTTC.